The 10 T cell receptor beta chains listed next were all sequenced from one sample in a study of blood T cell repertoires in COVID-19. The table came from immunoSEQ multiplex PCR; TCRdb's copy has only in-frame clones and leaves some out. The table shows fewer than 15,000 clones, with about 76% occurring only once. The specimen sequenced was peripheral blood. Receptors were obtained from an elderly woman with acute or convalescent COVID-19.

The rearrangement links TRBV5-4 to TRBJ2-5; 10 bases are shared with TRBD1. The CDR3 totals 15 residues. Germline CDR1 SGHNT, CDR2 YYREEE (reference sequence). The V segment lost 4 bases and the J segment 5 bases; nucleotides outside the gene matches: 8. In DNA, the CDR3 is TGTGCCAGCAGCCCGACGACAGGGGGCGGCGAGACCCAGTACTTC. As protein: CASSPTTGGGETQYF.

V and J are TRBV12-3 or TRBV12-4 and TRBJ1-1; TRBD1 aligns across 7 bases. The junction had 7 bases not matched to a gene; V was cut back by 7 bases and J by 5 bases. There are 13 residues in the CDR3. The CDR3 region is CASTLTGRTEAFF. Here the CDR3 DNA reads TGTGCCAGCACCTTGACAGGGAGGACTGAAGCTTTCTTT.

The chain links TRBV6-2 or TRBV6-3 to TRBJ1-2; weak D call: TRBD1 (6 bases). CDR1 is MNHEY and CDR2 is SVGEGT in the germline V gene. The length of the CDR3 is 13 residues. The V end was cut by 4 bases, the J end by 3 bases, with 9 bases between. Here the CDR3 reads CASSSRGYYGYTF. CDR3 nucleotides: TGTGCCAGCAGTTCCAGGGGCTACTATGGCTACACCTTC.

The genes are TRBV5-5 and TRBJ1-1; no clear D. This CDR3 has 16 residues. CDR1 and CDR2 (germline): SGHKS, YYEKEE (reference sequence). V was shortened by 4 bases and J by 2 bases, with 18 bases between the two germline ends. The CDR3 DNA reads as TGTGCCAGCAGCGACAATCGTCAGGTGATAAACACTGAAGCTTTCTTT. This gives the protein CASSDNRQVINTEAFF. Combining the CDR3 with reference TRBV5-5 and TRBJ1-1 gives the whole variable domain DAGVTQSPTHLIKTRGQQVTLRCSPISGHKSVSWYQQVLGQGPQFIFQYYEKEERGRGNFPDRFSARQFPNYSSELNVNALLLGDSALYLCASSDNRQVINTEAFFGQGTRLTVV.

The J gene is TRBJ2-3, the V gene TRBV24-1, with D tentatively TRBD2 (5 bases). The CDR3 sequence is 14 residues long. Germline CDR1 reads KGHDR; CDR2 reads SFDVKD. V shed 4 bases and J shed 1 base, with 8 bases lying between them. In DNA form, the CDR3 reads TGTGCCACCAGTGACGCGCGGGGCACAGATACGCAGTATTTT. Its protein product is CATSDARGTDTQYF.

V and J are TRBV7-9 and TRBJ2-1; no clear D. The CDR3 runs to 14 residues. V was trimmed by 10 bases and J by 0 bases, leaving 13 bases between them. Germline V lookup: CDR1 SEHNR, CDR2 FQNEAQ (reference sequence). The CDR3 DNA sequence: TGTGCCATTACACCACCCGACTCCTACAATGAGCAGTTCTTC. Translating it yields CAITPPDSYNEQFF.

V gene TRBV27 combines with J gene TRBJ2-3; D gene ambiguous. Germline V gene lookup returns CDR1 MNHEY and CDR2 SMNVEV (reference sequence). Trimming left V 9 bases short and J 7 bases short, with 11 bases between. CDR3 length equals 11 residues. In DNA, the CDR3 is TGTGCCAGGTCCGCGTTTTATACGCAGTATTTT. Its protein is CARSAFYTQYF.

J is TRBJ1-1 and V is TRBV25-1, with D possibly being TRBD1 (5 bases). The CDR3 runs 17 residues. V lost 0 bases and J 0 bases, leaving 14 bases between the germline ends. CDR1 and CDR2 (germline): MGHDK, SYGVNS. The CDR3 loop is CASSEYMRLGVNTEAFF. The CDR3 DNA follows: TGTGCCAGCAGTGAATATATGAGGTTAGGGGTGAACACTGAAGCTTTCTTT. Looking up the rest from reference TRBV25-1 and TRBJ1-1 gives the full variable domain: EADIYQTPRYLVIGTGKKITLECSQTMGHDKMYWYQQDPGMELHLIHYSYGVNSTEKGDLSSESTVSRIRTEHFPLTLESARPSHTSQYLCASSEYMRLGVNTEAFFGQGTRLTVV.

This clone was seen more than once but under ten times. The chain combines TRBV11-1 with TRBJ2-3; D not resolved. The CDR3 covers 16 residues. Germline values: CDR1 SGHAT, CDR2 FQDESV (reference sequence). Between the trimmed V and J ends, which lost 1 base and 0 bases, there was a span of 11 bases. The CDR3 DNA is TGTGCCAGCAGCTTAGAGGCGGTCACTAGCACAGATACGCAGTATTTT. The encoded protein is CASSLEAVTSTDTQYF.

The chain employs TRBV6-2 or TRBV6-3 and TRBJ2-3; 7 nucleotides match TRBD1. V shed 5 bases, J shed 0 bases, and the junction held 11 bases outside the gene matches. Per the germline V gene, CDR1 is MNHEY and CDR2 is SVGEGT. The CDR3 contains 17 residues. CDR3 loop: CASSRTGTVLSTDTQYF. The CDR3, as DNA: TGTGCCAGCAGTAGAACCGGGACAGTCCTTAGCACAGATACGCAGTATTTT.